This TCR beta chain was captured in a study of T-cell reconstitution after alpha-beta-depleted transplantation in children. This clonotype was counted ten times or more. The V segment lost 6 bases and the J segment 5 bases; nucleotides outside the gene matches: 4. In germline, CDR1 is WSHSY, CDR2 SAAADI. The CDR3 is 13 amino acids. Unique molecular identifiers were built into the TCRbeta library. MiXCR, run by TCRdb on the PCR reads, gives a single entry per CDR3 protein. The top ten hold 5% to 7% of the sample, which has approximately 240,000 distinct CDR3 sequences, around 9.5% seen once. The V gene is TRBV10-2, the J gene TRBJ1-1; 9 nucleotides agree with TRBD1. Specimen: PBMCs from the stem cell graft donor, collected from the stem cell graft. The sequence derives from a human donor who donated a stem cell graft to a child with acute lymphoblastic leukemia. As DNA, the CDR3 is TGCGCCAGCAGCGCGACAGGGGGAACTGAAGCTTTCTTT. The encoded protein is CASSATGGTEAFF.